The present entry profiles one T cell receptor (beta chain) with its context. The antigen is not known. Clones were read by immunoSEQ multiplex PCR, and TCRdb kept only the in-frame ones, dropping some. The data hold roughly 38,000 clones, with roughly 86% observed a single time. This entry comes from a study of PD-1 blockade in classical Hodgkin lymphoma. Overall study context: The nivolumab dose that patients received was 3 mg/kg, given intravenously every 2 weeks. Study observations and caveats: CD8+ TCR diversity did not rise significantly by C4D1, unlike CD4+. Exclusion applied to patients who initiated nivolumab less than 1 year following ASCT. Baseline diversity in complete responders resembled that of newly diagnosed patients.

Each patient's relapse followed autologous stem cell transplantation, and brentuximab vedotin exposure varied. The sequenced sample was peripheral blood mononuclear cells (PBMCs), obtained before the second cycle of nivolumab. This receptor was obtained from a human donor with classical Hodgkin lymphoma.

Here the CDR3 reads CASSFGFRDEQFF. The CDR3 coding sequence is TGTGCCAGCAGTTTTGGGTTCAGGGATGAGCAGTTCTTC. The chain links TRBV27 to TRBJ2-1; D might be TRBD1 (5 bases). Germline CDR1 reads MNHEY; CDR2 reads SMNVEV (reference sequence). The ends were cut back, 3 bases at V and 8 bases at J, with 11 bases in the middle. The CDR3 length is 13 residues.